The 22 T cell receptor beta chains listed next were all sequenced from one sample in a study of cytomegalovirus exposure and HLA in healthy donors. TCRdb's copy holds only in-frame clones and misses some; the assay was immunoSEQ multiplex PCR. The data hold under 150,000 clones, with almost 90% observed a single time. The sample was PBMCs. The source of these receptors is a young woman in good health and CMV-seropositive.

This chain uses TRBV27 with TRBJ2-1; D is perhaps TRBD1 (6 bases). CDR1 and CDR2 (germline): MNHEY, SMNVEV (reference sequence). The CDR3 is 17 residues long. The V and J ends lost 5 bases and 2 bases respectively, with 19 bases between them. CDR3 nucleotide sequence: TGTGCCAGCAGTCCAAATCCAGGGGATCCGACCTACAATGAGCAGTTCTTC. This codes for CASSPNPGDPTYNEQFF.

V is TRBV7-6 and J is TRBJ1-5; a weak D match, TRBD1 (6 bases). CDR1 and CDR2 from the germline V gene are SGHVS and FNYEAQ. CDR3 size: 15 residues. V gave up 0 bases and J gave up 4 bases, with 10 bases separating them. DNA of the CDR3: TGTGCCAGCAGCTTAGCCGCGCAGGGGAATCAGCCCCAGCATTTT. As protein: CASSLAAQGNQPQHF.

The sample holds a few counts of this clone. The rearrangement uses TRBV25-1 and TRBJ2-1, with 7 bases lining up with TRBD1. Germline CDR1 reads MGHDK; CDR2 reads SYGVNS. V shed 5 bases and J 4 bases; nucleotides not matched to a gene: 11. The CDR3 sequence is 16 residues long. The CDR3 protein is CASSTFDRVLYNEQFF. DNA of the CDR3: TGTGCCAGCAGTACCTTCGACAGGGTTTTGTACAATGAGCAGTTCTTC.

The chain uses TRBV4-1 and TRBJ1-5; TRBD1 might be the D (5 bases). The CDR3 loop spans 17 amino acids. Germline V gene lookup returns CDR1 MGHRA and CDR2 YSYEKL. Trimming pared 1 base from V and 0 bases from J, leaving 13 bases between. In DNA form, the CDR3 reads TGCGCCAGCAGCCAAGTATGGTCAGGGTATAGCAATCAGCCCCAGCATTTT. Protein product: CASSQVWSGYSNQPQHF.

The chain uses TRBV6-6 and TRBJ1-2; 8 positions agree with TRBD1. After removal of 7 bases from V and 8 bases from J, the junction contained 15 bases not matched to a gene. The CDR3 contains 15 residues. Germline V gene lookup returns CDR1 MNHNY and CDR2 SVGAGI (reference sequence). The CDR3 is CASIELGQVKGGYTF. CDR3 DNA sequence: TGTGCCAGCATCGAGTTGGGACAGGTCAAAGGGGGCTACACCTTC.

The chain couples TRBV7-9 to TRBJ2-7; D remains unclear. The CDR3 loop spans 13 amino acids. V was clipped by 1 base and J by 0 bases, with 4 bases between them. Germline-derived CDR1 and CDR2 are SEHNR and FQNEAQ (reference sequence). The CDR3 DNA follows: TGTGCCAGCAGCTTAGAATACTCCTACGAGCAGTACTTC. Translated: CASSLEYSYEQYF. Full variable domain (outside the CDR3, taken from reference TRBV7-9 and TRBJ2-7): DTGVSQNPRHKITKRGQNVTFRCDPISEHNRLYWYRQTLGQGPEFLTYFQNEAQLEKSRLLSDRFSAERPKGSFSTLEIQRTEQGDSAMYLCASSLEYSYEQYFGPGTRLTVT.

The chain joins TRBV5-4 to TRBJ1-5, with D hard to call. CDR1 SGHNT and CDR2 YYREEE come from the germline V gene (reference sequence). Trimming stripped 2 bases from V and 3 bases from J, with 9 bases between. There are 14 residues in the CDR3. The CDR3 DNA reads as TGTGCCAGCAGCTTTTACGGGTTCAATCAGCCCCAGCATTTT. The encoded protein is CASSFYGFNQPQHF.

In DNA form, the CDR3 reads TGTGCCAGCAGGTTACGAAGGGGGAACACTGAAGCTTTCTTT. The encoded protein is CASRLRRGNTEAFF. This rearrangement joins TRBV28 to TRBJ1-1; tentatively, D is TRBD1 (5 bases). The CDR3 consists of 14 residues. The V end was cut by 6 bases, the J end by 1 base, with 12 bases between. Germline CDR1 is MDHEN and CDR2 is SYDVKM.

This clone appeared a single time. The chain employs TRBV13 and TRBJ2-7; TRBD1 is a possible D gene (5 bases). The germline CDR1 and CDR2 sequences are PRHDT and FYEKMQ (reference sequence). Trimming removed 6 bases at V and 5 bases at J, with 11 bases between. The CDR3 length is 12 residues. The CDR3 is CASSSGFDEQYF. CDR3 in DNA: TGTGCCAGCAGTTCAGGGTTTGACGAGCAGTACTTC.

The gene calls are TRBV13 and TRBJ1-5; the match to TRBD1 covers 8 bases. V trimming: 4 bases; J trimming: 2 bases; junction bases outside the gene matches: 1. The CDR3 contains 14 residues. Germline CDR1 PRHDT, CDR2 FYEKMQ (reference sequence). The CDR3 DNA follows: TGTGCCAGCAGCTCGGGACAGGGCAATCAGCCCCAGCATTTT. Protein sequence: CASSSGQGNQPQHF. The full variable domain, in which reference TRBV13 and TRBJ1-5 provide the parts outside the CDR3, is AAGVIQSPRHLIKEKRETATLKCYPIPRHDTVYWYQQGPGQDPQFLISFYEKMQSDKGSIPDRFSAQQFSDYHSELNMSSLELGDSALYFCASSSGQGNQPQHFGDGTRLSIL.

This chain links TRBV5-5 with TRBJ1-5, with 7 bases lining up with TRBD1. The V segment lost 0 bases and the J segment 8 bases; nucleotides outside the gene matches: 5. Germline CDR1 is SGHKS and CDR2 is YYEKEE (reference sequence). This CDR3 has 14 amino acids. The CDR3 sequence: CASSLVTGKEPQHF. CDR3 nucleotides: TGTGCCAGCAGCTTGGTGACAGGGAAGGAGCCCCAGCATTTT.

This clone occurred a few times. The same CDR3 also results from other DNA sequences found in this sample. The chain has TRBV9 and TRBJ2-3, with 10 bases fitting TRBD2. Germline V gene sequence: CDR1 SGDLS, CDR2 YYNGEE. The V gene end was trimmed by 1 base and the J gene end by 4 bases; junction bases not matched to a gene: 3. CDR3 length: 15 residues. The CDR3 bases are TGTGCCAGCAGCGTAAGCGGGAGGGGAGCAGATACGCAGTATTTT. Protein: CASSVSGRGADTQYF.

The rearrangement links TRBV5-1 to TRBJ2-7, with a possible D match to TRBD1 (6 bases). There are 13 residues in the CDR3. V was trimmed by 1 base and J by 1 base, leaving 6 bases between them. Germline V CDR1 and CDR2: SGHRS, YFSETQ. CDR3 sequence reads: CASSLTGSYEQYF. The CDR3 DNA is TGCGCCAGCAGCTTGACAGGGTCCTACGAGCAGTACTTC.

The table lists this clone with a count of one. Other DNA sequences of this sample code for an identical CDR3. V gene TRBV2 combines with J gene TRBJ1-3; D remains ambiguous. The CDR3 loop spans 13 amino acids. Trimming shortened V by 6 bases and J by 0 bases, and 6 bases separated the two germline ends. Germline V gives CDR1 SNHLY, CDR2 FYNNEI. DNA of the CDR3: TGTGCCAGCAGAACAGACTCTGGAAACACCATATATTTT. Translating gives CASRTDSGNTIYF.

J is TRBJ1-5 and V is TRBV28; TRBD1 might be the D (5 bases). The V end lost 3 bases, the J end lost 2 bases, and 11 bases lay between the germline ends. Per the germline V gene, CDR1 is MDHEN and CDR2 is SYDVKM. The length of the CDR3 is 15 residues. CDR3 bases: TGTGCCAGCAGTTTGGGGGGGAAGGGCAATCAGCCCCAGCATTTT. This encodes CASSLGGKGNQPQHF.

The chain recombines TRBV28 with TRBJ1-6, with TRBD1 matching over 9 bases. This CDR3 region has 16 residues. Germline assignment: CDR1 MDHEN and CDR2 SYDVKM. V shed 6 bases, J shed 13 bases, and the junction held 16 bases outside the gene matches. The CDR3 is CASSKPGQGVFWPLHF. CDR3 sequence (DNA): TGTGCCAGCAGCAAACCGGGACAGGGAGTTTTTTGGCCCCTCCACTTT.

The table lists this clone with a count of one. This chain links TRBV29-1 with TRBJ2-7; 7 bases are a match to TRBD1. The length of the CDR3 is 14 residues. CDR1 and CDR2 (germline): SQVTM, ANQGSEA. V lost 6 bases, J lost 5 bases, and 13 bases stayed unmatched. This CDR3 is CSVEGTVQTDEQYF. The CDR3 coding sequence is TGCAGCGTCGAGGGGACAGTTCAAACAGACGAGCAGTACTTC.

This chain joins TRBV5-1 and TRBJ1-1; 11 nucleotides align to TRBD1. The junction had 7 bases not matched to a gene; V was cut back by 2 bases and J by 4 bases. Germline loops: CDR1 SGHRS, CDR2 YFSETQ. The CDR3 extends over 16 amino acids. The CDR3 DNA reads as TGCGCCAGCAGCTTCCGGGACAGGGGGGTCGGCACTGAAGCTTTCTTT. The encoded protein is CASSFRDRGVGTEAFF.

Remarks on this clone: Its ends do not fully match the called genes, so a read error is possible. Written as DNA, the CDR3 is TGTGCCAGCAGTGAAATGGGTCCGCAGAGAAGACTATTT. Its translation is CASSEMGPQRRLF. V and J are TRBV6-1 and TRBJ1-1, with unresolved D. This CDR3 comprises 13 residues. Germline V CDR1 and CDR2: MNHNS, SASEGT.

This clone showed up just once. The rearrangement joins TRBV10-3 to TRBJ1-1; possible D gene TRBD1, 5 bases. The V end lost 11 bases, the J end lost 3 bases, and 19 bases lay between the germline ends. CDR3 size: 14 residues. The V gene's germline CDR1 is ENHRY and CDR2 SYGVKD. This chain's CDR3 is CALKTTVTDTEAFF. CDR3 nucleotide sequence: TGTGCCCTAAAAACGACAGTTACAGACACTGAAGCTTTCTTT.

CDR3 bases: TGTGCCAGCAGTTACCTTATGGGGGGCGAGCAGTACTTC. This sequence encodes CASSYLMGGEQYF. The chain is built from TRBV6-5 and TRBJ2-7; TRBD2 is a possible D gene (6 bases). The V gene's germline CDR1 is MNHEY and CDR2 SVGAGI. The CDR3 loop spans 13 amino acids. V lost 2 bases and J lost 6, with 11 bases in between.

The CDR3 DNA reads TGTGCCAGCAGCAGCAGGGGGACAGGGGGCTTCTACGAGCAGTACTTC. Protein product: CASSSRGTGGFYEQYF. V and J are TRBV7-2 and TRBJ2-7, with 12 positions matching TRBD1. The junction had 8 bases not matched to a gene; V was cut back by 5 bases and J by 3 bases. Germline-derived CDR1 and CDR2 are SGHTA and FQGNSA. The CDR3 sequence is 16 residues long.